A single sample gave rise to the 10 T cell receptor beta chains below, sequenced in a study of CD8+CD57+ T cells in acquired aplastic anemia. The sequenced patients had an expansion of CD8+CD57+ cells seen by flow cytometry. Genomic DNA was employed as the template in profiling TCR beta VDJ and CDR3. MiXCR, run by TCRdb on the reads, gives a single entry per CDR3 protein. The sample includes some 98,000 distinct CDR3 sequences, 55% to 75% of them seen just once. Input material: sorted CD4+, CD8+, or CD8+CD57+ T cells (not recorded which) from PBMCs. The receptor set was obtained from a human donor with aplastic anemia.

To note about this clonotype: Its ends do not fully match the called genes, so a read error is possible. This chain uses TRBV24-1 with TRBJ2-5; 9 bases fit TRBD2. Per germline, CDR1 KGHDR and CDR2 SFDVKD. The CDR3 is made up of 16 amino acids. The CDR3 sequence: CAPSDFGSSGVKTQYF. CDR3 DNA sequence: TGTGCCCCCAGTGATTTCGGGTCTAGCGGGGTGAAGACCCAGTACTTC.

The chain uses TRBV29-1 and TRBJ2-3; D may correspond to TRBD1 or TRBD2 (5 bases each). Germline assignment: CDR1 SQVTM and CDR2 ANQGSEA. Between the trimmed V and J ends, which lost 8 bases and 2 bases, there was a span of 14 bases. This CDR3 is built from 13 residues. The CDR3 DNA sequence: TGCAGCACCTGCATGGGGACCACAGATACGCAGTATTTT. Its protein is CSTCMGTTDTQYF.

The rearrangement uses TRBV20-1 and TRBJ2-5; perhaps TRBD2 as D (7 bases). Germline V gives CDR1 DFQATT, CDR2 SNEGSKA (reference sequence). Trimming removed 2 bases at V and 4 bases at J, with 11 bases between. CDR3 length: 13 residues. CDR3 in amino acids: CSARRRGGETQYF. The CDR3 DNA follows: TGCAGTGCTAGACGAAGGGGGGGAGAGACCCAGTACTTC.

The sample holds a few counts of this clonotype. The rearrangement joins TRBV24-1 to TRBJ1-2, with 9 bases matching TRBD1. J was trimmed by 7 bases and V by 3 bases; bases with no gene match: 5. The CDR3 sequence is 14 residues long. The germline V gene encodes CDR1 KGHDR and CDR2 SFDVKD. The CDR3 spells CATSDRDRVAGYTF. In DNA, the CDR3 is TGTGCCACCAGTGATCGGGACAGGGTTGCTGGCTACACCTTC.

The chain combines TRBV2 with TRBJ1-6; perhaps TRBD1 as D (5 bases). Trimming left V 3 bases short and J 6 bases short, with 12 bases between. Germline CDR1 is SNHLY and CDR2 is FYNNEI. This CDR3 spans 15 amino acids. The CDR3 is CASSEGRAINSPLHF. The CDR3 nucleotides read TGTGCCAGCAGTGAGGGCAGGGCTATTAATTCACCCCTCCACTTT.

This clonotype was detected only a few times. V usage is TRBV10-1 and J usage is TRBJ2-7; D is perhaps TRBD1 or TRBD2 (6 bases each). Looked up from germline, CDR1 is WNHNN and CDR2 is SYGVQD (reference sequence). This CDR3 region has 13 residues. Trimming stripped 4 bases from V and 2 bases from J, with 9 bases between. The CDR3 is CASSGGATYEQYF. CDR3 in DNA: TGCGCCAGCAGTGGGGGGGCTACCTACGAGCAGTACTTC.

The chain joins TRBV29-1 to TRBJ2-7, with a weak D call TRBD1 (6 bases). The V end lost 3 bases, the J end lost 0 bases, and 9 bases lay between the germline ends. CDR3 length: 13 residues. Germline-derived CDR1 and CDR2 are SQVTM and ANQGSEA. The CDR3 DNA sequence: TGCAGCGTTGAGGACAGCAACTCCTACGAGCAGTACTTC. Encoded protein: CSVEDSNSYEQYF.

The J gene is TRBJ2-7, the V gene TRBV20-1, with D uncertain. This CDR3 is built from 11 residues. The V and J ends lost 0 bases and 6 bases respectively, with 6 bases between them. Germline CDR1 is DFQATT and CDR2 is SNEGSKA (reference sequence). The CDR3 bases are TGCAGTGCTAGAGACGCAAGCGAGCAGTACTTC. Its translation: CSARDASEQYF.

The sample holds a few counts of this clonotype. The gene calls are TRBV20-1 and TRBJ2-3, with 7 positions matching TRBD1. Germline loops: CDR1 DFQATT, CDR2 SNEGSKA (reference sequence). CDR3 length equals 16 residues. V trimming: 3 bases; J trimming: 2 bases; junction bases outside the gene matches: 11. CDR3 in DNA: TGCAGTGCTAGTATGGGACAGACTGTTGCCACAGATACGCAGTATTTT. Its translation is CSASMGQTVATDTQYF.

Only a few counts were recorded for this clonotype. CDR3 region: CATSRDRGLAGLETQYF. CDR3 DNA: TGTGCCACCAGCAGAGACCGGGGACTAGCGGGTCTTGAGACCCAGTACTTC. This chain uses TRBV15 with TRBJ2-5; 12 nucleotides agree with TRBD2. Germline V lookup: CDR1 LNHNV, CDR2 YYDKDF (reference sequence). CDR3 length equals 17 residues. V trimming: 0 bases; J trimming: 5 bases; junction bases outside the gene matches: 7.